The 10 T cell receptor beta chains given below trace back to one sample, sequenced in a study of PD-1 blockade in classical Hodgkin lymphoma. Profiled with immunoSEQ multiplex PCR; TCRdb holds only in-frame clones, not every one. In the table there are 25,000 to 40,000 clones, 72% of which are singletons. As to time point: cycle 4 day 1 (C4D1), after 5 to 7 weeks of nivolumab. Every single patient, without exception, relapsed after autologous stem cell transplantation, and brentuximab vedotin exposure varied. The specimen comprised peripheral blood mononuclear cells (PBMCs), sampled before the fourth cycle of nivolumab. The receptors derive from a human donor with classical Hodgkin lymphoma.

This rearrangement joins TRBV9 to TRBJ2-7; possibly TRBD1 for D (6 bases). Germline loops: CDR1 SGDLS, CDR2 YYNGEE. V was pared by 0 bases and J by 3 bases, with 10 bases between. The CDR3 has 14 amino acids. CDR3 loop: CASSVAGVNYEQYF. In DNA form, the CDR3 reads TGTGCCAGCAGCGTAGCAGGGGTAAACTACGAGCAGTACTTC.

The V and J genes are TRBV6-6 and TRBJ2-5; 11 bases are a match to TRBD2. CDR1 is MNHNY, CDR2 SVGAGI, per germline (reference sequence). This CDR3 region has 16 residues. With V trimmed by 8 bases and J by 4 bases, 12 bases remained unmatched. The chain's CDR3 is CASPSSSGRTRETQYF. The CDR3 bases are TGTGCCAGCCCGAGTTCTAGCGGGAGGACCAGAGAGACCCAGTACTTC.

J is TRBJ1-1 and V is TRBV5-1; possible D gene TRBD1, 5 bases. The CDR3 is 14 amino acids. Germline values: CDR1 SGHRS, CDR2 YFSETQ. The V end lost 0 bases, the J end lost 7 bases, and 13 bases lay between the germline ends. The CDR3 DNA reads TGCGCCAGCAGCTTGGTAATGGGGGATAATGAAGCTTTCTTT. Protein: CASSLVMGDNEAFF. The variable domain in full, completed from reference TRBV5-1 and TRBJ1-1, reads KAGVTQTPRYLIKTRGQQVTLSCSPISGHRSVSWYQQTPGQGLQFLFEYFSETQRNKGNFPGRFSGRQFSNSRSEMNVSTLELGDSALYLCASSLVMGDNEAFFGQGTRLTVV.

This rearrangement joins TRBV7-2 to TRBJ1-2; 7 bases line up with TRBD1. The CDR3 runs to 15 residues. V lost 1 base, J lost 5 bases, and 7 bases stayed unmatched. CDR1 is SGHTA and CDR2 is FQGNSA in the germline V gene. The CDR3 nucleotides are TGTGCCAGCAGCTTAGTATCCGGGACAGAGTATGGCTACACCTTC. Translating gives CASSLVSGTEYGYTF.

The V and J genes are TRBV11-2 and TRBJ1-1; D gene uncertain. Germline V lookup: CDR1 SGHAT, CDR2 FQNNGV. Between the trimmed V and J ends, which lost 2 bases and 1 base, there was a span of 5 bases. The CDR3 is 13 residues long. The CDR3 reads CASSLQKNTEAFF. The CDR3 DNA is TGTGCCAGCAGCTTACAGAAGAACACTGAAGCTTTCTTT.

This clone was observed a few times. In nucleotides, the CDR3 is TGTGCCAGCAGCTTCGGGGTGTCTGGCTACACCTTC. Its protein is CASSFGVSGYTF. This sequence joins TRBV13 and TRBJ1-2, with D uncertain. The CDR3 spans 12 residues. Trimming left V 3 bases short and J 7 bases short, with 9 bases between. Germline CDR1 and CDR2: PRHDT and FYEKMQ (reference sequence).

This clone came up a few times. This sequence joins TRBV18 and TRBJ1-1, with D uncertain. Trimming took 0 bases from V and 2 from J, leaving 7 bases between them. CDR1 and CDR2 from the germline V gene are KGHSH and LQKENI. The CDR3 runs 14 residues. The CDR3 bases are TGTGCCAGCTCACCACCGTTCGGAAACACTGAAGCTTTCTTT. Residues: CASSPPFGNTEAFF.

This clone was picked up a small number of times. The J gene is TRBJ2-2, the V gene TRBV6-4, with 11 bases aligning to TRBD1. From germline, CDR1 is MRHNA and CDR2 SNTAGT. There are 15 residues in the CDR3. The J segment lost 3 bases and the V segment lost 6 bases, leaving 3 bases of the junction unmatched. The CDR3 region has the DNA TGTGCCAGCAGCCGGACAGGGGGCGACACCGGGGAGCTGTTTTTT. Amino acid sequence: CASSRTGGDTGELFF.

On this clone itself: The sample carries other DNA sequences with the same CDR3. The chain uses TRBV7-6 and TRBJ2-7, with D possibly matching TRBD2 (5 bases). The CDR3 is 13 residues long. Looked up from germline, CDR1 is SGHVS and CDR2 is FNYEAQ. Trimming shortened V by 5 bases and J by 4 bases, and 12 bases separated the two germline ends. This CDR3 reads CASSLEGGYEQYF. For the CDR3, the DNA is TGTGCCAGCAGCCTCGAGGGTGGATACGAGCAGTACTTC.

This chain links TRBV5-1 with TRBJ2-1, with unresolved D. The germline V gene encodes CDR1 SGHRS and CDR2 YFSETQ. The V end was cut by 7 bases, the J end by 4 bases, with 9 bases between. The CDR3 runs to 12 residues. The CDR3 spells CASSHGYNEQFF. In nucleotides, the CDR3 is TGCGCCAGCTCTCACGGGTACAATGAGCAGTTCTTC.